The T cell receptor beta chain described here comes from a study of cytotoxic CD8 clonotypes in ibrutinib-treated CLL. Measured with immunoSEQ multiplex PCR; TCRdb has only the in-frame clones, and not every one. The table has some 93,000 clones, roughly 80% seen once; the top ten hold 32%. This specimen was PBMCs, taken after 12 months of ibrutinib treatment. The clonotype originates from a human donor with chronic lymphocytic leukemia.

CDR3 residues: CASSPGQGMGQPQHF. The CDR3 DNA is TGTGCCAGCTCACCAGGCCAGGGGATGGGTCAGCCCCAGCATTTT. The chain joins TRBV18 to TRBJ1-5, with a weak D call TRBD1 (6 bases). V lost 2 bases and J lost 6, with 14 bases in between. Germline-derived CDR1 and CDR2 are KGHSH and LQKENI. This CDR3 comprises 15 residues.